This TCR beta chain was recovered during a study of shared clonotypes between healthy human individuals. Whole-study findings and limits: Unshared clonotypes carried lower generation probabilities than those common to all four donors.

Germline V gene lookup returns CDR1 SNHLY and CDR2 FYNNEI. CDR3 size: 13 residues. The table lists this clone with a count of one. Its antigen remains unidentified. Measured with immunoSEQ multiplex PCR; TCRdb has only the in-frame clones, and not every one. Counted here are 1,100,000 or so clones, approximately 80% occurring once; the ten biggest clones make up more than 0.45%. Sequenced input: memory CD4+ T cells from PBMCs. The subset was: CD45RA-negative fraction. The chain employs TRBV2 and TRBJ2-1; tentative D call: TRBD1 (6 bases). This clonotype originated in a man younger than 35 in good health. Some clones in this sample may be carry-over from other donors' samples. The CDR3 loop is CASRPPGARGPFF. The CDR3, as DNA: TGTGCTTCGCGCCCCCCTGGGGCCAGGGGTCCGTTCTTC.